The 31 T cell receptor beta chains presented below share a single source sample, sequenced in a study of blood T cell repertoires in COVID-19. Sequencing used immunoSEQ multiplex PCR; TCRdb keeps in-frame clones, though not all of them. Of some 26,000 clones in the sample, about 89% are singletons; the top ten hold less than 3.5%. Material: peripheral blood. Receptors were obtained from a human donor in a cohort sampled during active COVID-19.

CDR3 loop: CASSLAAGAETQYF. CDR3 in DNA: TGTGCCAGCAGCTTAGCAGCGGGGGCTGAGACCCAGTACTTC. The V gene is TRBV11-1, the J gene TRBJ2-5; TRBD2 matches at 8 bases. The CDR3 runs to 14 residues. In germline, CDR1 is SGHAT, CDR2 FQDESV (reference sequence). V lost 0 bases to trimming and J lost 5 bases; unmatched junction nucleotides: 2. Drawing the rest from reference TRBV11-1 and TRBJ2-5, the complete variable domain is EAEVAQSPRYKITEKSQAVAFWCDPISGHATLYWYRQILGQGPELLVQFQDESVVDDSQLPKDRFSAERLKGVDSTLKIQPAELGDSAMYLCASSLAAGAETQYFGPGTRLLVL.

This clone has more than one count but fewer than ten. The genes are TRBV10-3 and TRBJ1-2, with D perhaps TRBD1 (6 bases). V was trimmed by 5 bases and J by 4 bases, leaving 17 bases between them. The CDR3 contains 15 residues. CDR1 and CDR2 from the germline V gene are ENHRY and SYGVKD. This CDR3 reads CAISPVSTGPYGYTF. CDR3 sequence (DNA): TGTGCCATCAGTCCAGTTTCGACAGGTCCCTATGGCTACACCTTC.

V is TRBV5-4 and J is TRBJ2-3, with 13 bases identical to TRBD2. Trimming at V came to 0 bases and at J to 2 bases, leaving 3 bases not matched to a gene. Looked up from germline, CDR1 is SGHNT and CDR2 is YYREEE (reference sequence). This CDR3 region has 17 residues. The CDR3 bases are TGTGCCAGCAGCTTGGGACTAGCGGGGGGCTACACAGATACGCAGTATTTT. This gives the protein CASSLGLAGGYTDTQYF. The full variable domain, its missing parts supplied by reference TRBV5-4 and TRBJ2-3, is ETGVTQSPTHLIKTRGQQVTLRCSSQSGHNTVSWYQQALGQGPQFIFQYYREEENGRGNFPPRFSGLQFPNYSSELNVNALELDDSALYLCASSLGLAGGYTDTQYFGPGTRLTVL.

The V and J genes are TRBV4-3 and TRBJ2-6; no reliable D call. The CDR3 runs to 12 residues. V was shortened by 6 bases and J by 3 bases, with 3 bases between the two germline ends. Germline values: CDR1 LGHNA, CDR2 YSLEER. CDR3 DNA sequence: TGCGCCAGCAGTCGTGGGGCCAACGTCCTGACTTTC. This encodes CASSRGANVLTF.

The V gene is TRBV5-4, the J gene TRBJ2-7, with D possibly being TRBD1 (5 bases). This CDR3 has 13 residues. V was pared by 3 bases and J by 2 bases, with 9 bases between. Germline V lookup: CDR1 SGHNT, CDR2 YYREEE (reference sequence). Here the CDR3 DNA reads TGTGCCAGCAGCTGGGCGACAGCCTACGAGCAGTACTTC. Translating gives CASSWATAYEQYF.

The gene calls are TRBV5-1 and TRBJ2-7, with a possible D match to TRBD2 (6 bases). V was cut by 0 bases and J by 6 bases, with 16 bases left in between. The CDR3 totals 15 residues. Germline lookup yields CDR1 SGHRS and CDR2 YFSETQ. The CDR3 reads CASSLEAAPGSEQYF. The CDR3, as DNA: TGCGCCAGCAGCTTGGAGGCGGCCCCCGGGAGCGAGCAGTACTTC.

The V gene is TRBV27, the J gene TRBJ2-7; 8 bases are a match to TRBD1. The ends lost 4 bases at V and 5 bases at J; junction bases unmatched: 22. CDR1 and CDR2 (germline): MNHEY, SMNVEV (reference sequence). This CDR3 region has 19 residues. The CDR3 loop reads CASSSPGTGPLSPSHEQYF. The CDR3 nucleotides are TGTGCCAGCAGTTCCCCCGGGACAGGACCTTTGAGTCCGTCCCACGAGCAGTACTTC.

The rearrangement links TRBV5-1 to TRBJ1-4, with D possibly matching TRBD1 (6 bases). CDR1 and CDR2 from the germline V gene are SGHRS and YFSETQ. Trimming shortened V by 0 bases and J by 5 bases, and 14 bases separated the two germline ends. The CDR3 is made up of 16 amino acids. The DNA of the CDR3 is TGCGCCAGCAGCTTGGCCGTTGGGACACACAATGAAAAACTGTTTTTT. Translating it yields CASSLAVGTHNEKLFF.

The J gene is TRBJ1-5, the V gene TRBV18; TRBD1 matches at 8 bases. V was clipped by 2 bases and J by 2 bases; unmatched bases: 5. The CDR3 totals 16 residues. Germline CDR1 and CDR2: KGHSH and LQKENI. CDR3 DNA: TGTGCCAGCTCACCAGACAGGGGCGAGGGCAATCAGCCCCAGCATTTT. The encoded protein is CASSPDRGEGNQPQHF.

The gene calls are TRBV5-6 and TRBJ2-5; tentatively, D is TRBD1 (6 bases). The CDR3 is 17 amino acids. Germline V gene lookup returns CDR1 SGHDT and CDR2 YYEEEE. V lost 0 bases and J lost 4, with 19 bases in between. The CDR3, as DNA: TGTGCCAGCAGCTTGGTGCCGGGCAGGGGTTTTGGAGAGACCCAGTACTTC. Translating it yields CASSLVPGRGFGETQYF.

This clone was seen a few times. The rearrangement joins TRBV7-9 to TRBJ1-2, with D unresolved. CDR3 length: 14 amino acids. Germline V gives CDR1 SEHNR, CDR2 FQNEAQ (reference sequence). The ends were cut back, 4 bases at V and 7 bases at J, with 16 bases in the middle. The CDR3 is CASSSLRSPGGYTF. The DNA for the CDR3 is TGTGCCAGCAGCTCCTTGAGGAGCCCGGGTGGCTACACCTTC.

The CDR3 DNA follows: TGTGCCAGCAGTGACTTCGGGATAAGTTCTCAGCCCCAGCATTTT. Residues: CASSDFGISSQPQHF. The rearrangement joins TRBV2 to TRBJ1-5; D uncertain. The germline V and J ends were trimmed by 3 bases and 6 bases, with 15 bases remaining between them. There are 15 residues in the CDR3. CDR1 and CDR2 (germline): SNHLY, FYNNEI.

The chain joins TRBV5-1 to TRBJ2-3; the D gene is possibly TRBD2 (6 bases). There are 16 residues in the CDR3. Germline assignment: CDR1 SGHRS and CDR2 YFSETQ. Trimming took 0 bases from V and 2 from J, leaving 13 bases between them. The CDR3 region has the DNA TGCGCCAGCAGCTTGGATCCCGGGAGCATCACAGATACGCAGTATTTT. Translation: CASSLDPGSITDTQYF. The complete variable domain, with remaining parts taken from reference TRBV5-1 and TRBJ2-3, reads KAGVTQTPRYLIKTRGQQVTLSCSPISGHRSVSWYQQTPGQGLQFLFEYFSETQRNKGNFPGRFSGRQFSNSRSEMNVSTLELGDSALYLCASSLDPGSITDTQYFGPGTRLTVL.

The genes are TRBV2 and TRBJ2-7; 10 nucleotides agree with TRBD2. The J segment lost 4 bases and the V segment lost 3 bases, leaving 9 bases of the junction unmatched. CDR1 is SNHLY, CDR2 FYNNEI, per germline. The CDR3 has 16 residues. The CDR3 loop is CASSDHLLAGVYEQYF. CDR3 in DNA: TGTGCCAGCAGTGACCACCTTCTAGCGGGGGTATACGAGCAGTACTTC.

This clone appeared once. The V and J genes are TRBV27 and TRBJ2-6; 8 bases match TRBD1. The CDR3 spans 19 residues. Germline lookup yields CDR1 MNHEY and CDR2 SMNVEV (reference sequence). The V gene end was trimmed by 5 bases and the J gene end by 4 bases; junction bases not matched to a gene: 16. CDR3 loop: CASSVSGTGLLAGANVLTF. The CDR3 DNA sequence: TGTGCCAGCAGTGTCTCCGGGACAGGCCTGTTGGCGGGGGCCAACGTCCTGACTTTC.

The chain combines TRBV6-1 with TRBJ2-1; D is possibly TRBD2 (6 bases). V lost 3 bases and J lost 3, with 21 bases in between. CDR3 size: 18 residues. Germline V lookup: CDR1 MNHNS, CDR2 SASEGT. CDR3 loop: CASSDNTARGILYNEQFF. The CDR3 DNA sequence: TGTGCCAGCAGTGACAACACGGCCCGGGGGATCCTCTACAATGAGCAGTTCTTC.

The chain employs TRBV5-5 and TRBJ2-7; possibly TRBD1 for D (6 bases). Germline values: CDR1 SGHKS, CDR2 YYEKEE (reference sequence). V lost 0 bases, J lost 1 base, and 14 bases lay in between. The CDR3 sequence is 16 residues long. CDR3 sequence (DNA): TGTGCCAGCAGCTTGGCCTCACAGGGCCCTTCCTACGAGCAGTACTTC. Its translation: CASSLASQGPSYEQYF.

The genes are TRBV3-1 (or the pseudogene TRBV3-2) and TRBJ2-2; D uncertain. Germline lookup yields CDR1 LGHDT and CDR2 YNNKEL (reference sequence). CDR3 length: 13 residues. With 6 bases removed from V and 6 bases from J, the gap between germline ends came to 11 bases. The CDR3 is CASSGLVAGELFF. The CDR3 DNA reads TGTGCCAGCAGTGGCCTAGTGGCCGGGGAGCTGTTTTTT.

The rearrangement links TRBV6-2 or TRBV6-3 to TRBJ1-2; 9 nucleotides agree with TRBD1. CDR1 and CDR2 from the germline V gene are MNHEY and SVGEGT. J was trimmed by 8 bases and V by 5 bases; bases with no gene match: 15. CDR3 length: 16 amino acids. This CDR3 reads CASSVTGTGRLRGYTF. CDR3 DNA sequence: TGTGCCAGCAGTGTGACCGGGACAGGGAGGTTGAGGGGCTACACCTTC.

The chain recombines TRBV5-6 with TRBJ1-2, with a tentative D call TRBD1 (6 bases). V lost 4 bases and J lost 2, with 9 bases in between. The CDR3 sequence is 13 residues long. Germline V lookup: CDR1 SGHDT, CDR2 YYEEEE. This CDR3 reads CASSPRGNYGYTF. The CDR3 DNA sequence: TGTGCCAGCAGCCCCAGGGGAAACTATGGCTACACCTTC. The variable domain in full, with the rest retrieved from reference TRBV5-6 and TRBJ1-2, is DAGVTQSPTHLIKTRGQQVTLRCSPKSGHDTVSWYQQALGQGPQFIFQYYEEEERQRGNFPDRFSGHQFPNYSSELNVNALLLGDSALYLCASSPRGNYGYTFGSGTRLTVV.

The chain links TRBV2 to TRBJ1-5, with no clear D. Germline V CDR1 and CDR2: SNHLY, FYNNEI. V shed 4 bases and J shed 7 bases, with 20 bases lying between them. The CDR3 totals 16 residues. The CDR3 nucleotides read TGTGCCAGCAGTGGATTAGCCAGCGGCTCGGGGCAGCCCCAGCATTTT. It yields the protein CASSGLASGSGQPQHF.

This rearrangement joins TRBV5-5 to TRBJ2-3; D is possibly TRBD1 (5 bases). This CDR3 has 14 amino acids. The ends were cut back, 2 bases at V and 3 bases at J, with 10 bases in the middle. Germline CDR1 SGHKS, CDR2 YYEKEE (reference sequence). The CDR3 spells CASSLDRGTDTQYF. Written as DNA, the CDR3 is TGTGCCAGCAGCTTAGATAGGGGAACAGATACGCAGTATTTT.

The chain recombines TRBV7-2 with TRBJ1-1, with 9 nucleotides matching TRBD1. Trimming took 0 bases from V and 10 from J; bases not matched to a gene: 9. Germline loops: CDR1 SGHTA, CDR2 FQGNSA. The CDR3 loop spans 15 amino acids. DNA for the CDR3: TGTGCCAGCAGCTTAGCCACAGGGGGCGCGTCCCGAGCTTTCTTT. Protein: CASSLATGGASRAFF.

The V and J genes are TRBV5-1 and TRBJ2-4; 15 bases agree with TRBD2. V lost 4 bases, J lost 7 bases, and 6 bases stayed unmatched. CDR3 length equals 16 residues. The germline V gene has CDR1 SGHRS and CDR2 YFSETQ. CDR3 in amino acids: CASSLGTSGGLNIQYF. DNA of the CDR3: TGCGCCAGCAGCCTGGGGACTAGCGGGGGGTTGAACATTCAGTACTTC.

The chain is built from TRBV18 and TRBJ2-7, with 7 bases aligning to TRBD2. V was clipped by 0 bases and J by 3 bases; unmatched bases: 5. Germline-derived CDR1 and CDR2 are KGHSH and LQKENI. The length of the CDR3 is 15 residues. CDR3 DNA sequence: TGTGCCAGCTCACCACCGGCTAGCGGAGACTACGAGCAGTACTTC. Its translation: CASSPPASGDYEQYF.

To note about this clone: Sequence at one end of the junction differs from germline and may be a read error. J is TRBJ2-7 and V is TRBV7-7; possibly TRBD2 for D (5 bases). CDR3 size: 13 residues. CDR1 is SSHAT and CDR2 is FNYEAQ in the germline V gene (reference sequence). DNA for the CDR3: TGTGCTAGCAGTTGGTCGGGGTCCTACGAGCAGTACTTC. Encoded protein: CASSWSGSYEQYF.

The chain carries TRBV19 and TRBJ2-4; 7 nucleotides align to TRBD2. Trimming removed 7 bases from V and 9 bases from J; junction bases left unmatched: 15. The germline V gene has CDR1 LNHDA and CDR2 SQIVND (reference sequence). The CDR3 length is 15 residues. The CDR3, as DNA: TGTGCCAGTACCCCCACTAGCGACCCTGCTGGCATTCAGTACTTC. Its protein product is CASTPTSDPAGIQYF.

The V gene is TRBV5-4, the J gene TRBJ1-2; 7 bases are shared with TRBD1. CDR1 SGHNT and CDR2 YYREEE come from the germline V gene (reference sequence). V trimming: 4 bases; J trimming: 4 bases; junction bases outside the gene matches: 13. The CDR3 consists of 16 residues. CDR3 amino acids: CASSLVTGVFSYGYTF. The CDR3 DNA follows: TGTGCCAGCAGCCTGGTTACAGGGGTTTTTAGCTATGGCTACACCTTC. The whole variable domain, filled in from reference TRBV5-4 and TRBJ1-2, reads ETGVTQSPTHLIKTRGQQVTLRCSSQSGHNTVSWYQQALGQGPQFIFQYYREEENGRGNFPPRFSGLQFPNYSSELNVNALELDDSALYLCASSLVTGVFSYGYTFGSGTRLTVV.

The chain recombines TRBV5-8 with TRBJ2-7, with D perhaps matching TRBD2 (6 bases). Trimming took off 7 bases at V and 2 bases at J, with 13 bases between the two ends. Germline CDR1 reads SGHTS; CDR2 reads YDEGEE. This CDR3 is 13 amino acids long. The CDR3 coding sequence is TGTGCCAGCGCAGGTGGAGGGGCCTACGAGCAGTACTTC. Protein sequence: CASAGGGAYEQYF.

The chain employs TRBV3-1 (or the pseudogene TRBV3-2) and TRBJ2-5; D perhaps matches TRBD1 (6 bases). The CDR3 sequence is 12 residues long. Per the germline V gene, CDR1 is LGHDT and CDR2 is YNNKEL (reference sequence). Trimming took 8 bases from V and 5 from J, leaving 12 bases between them. The CDR3 reads CASQDRFETQYF. CDR3 nucleotide sequence: TGTGCCAGCCAAGACAGGTTTGAGACCCAGTACTTC.

This clone was counted once. The chain combines TRBV7-3 with TRBJ2-5; 9 bases are shared with TRBD2. The CDR3 covers 15 residues. Germline CDR1 is SGHTA and CDR2 is FQGTGA. J gave up 5 bases and V 5 bases, and 9 bases lay outside the gene matches. The CDR3 region has the DNA TGTGCCAGCAGCATAAACGCGGGGGGGCTTGAGACCCAGTACTTC. Protein product: CASSINAGGLETQYF.